This T cell receptor beta chain was found in a study of T-cell memory formation after mild COVID-19. Using its own MiXCR run on the 5' RACE reads, TCRdb lists one record per CDR3 protein. Among about 300,000 distinct CDR3 sequences listed, just under 20% were seen once. Study-wide results and caveats: Nothing confirmed that second-wave clones peaking on day 37 were specific for SARS-CoV-2. In pre-infection memory, a portion of responding clones appeared, which suggested that cross-reactive memory joined.

This clonotype showed up just a few times. The antigen is not known. Germline V gene sequence: CDR1 SNHLY, CDR2 FYNNEI. The V gene end was trimmed by 7 bases and the J gene end by 6 bases; junction bases not matched to a gene: 10. This CDR3 region has 15 residues. The V and J genes are TRBV2 and TRBJ1-1; the match to TRBD1 covers 11 bases. The TCR sequence derives from a man younger than 35 who had mild COVID-19 (a few samples of this study predate the infection). Cell type and time point are not known. The sample was PBMCs or a T cell subset sorted from them (not recorded which). CDR3 in amino acids: CASTELGQGGAEAFF. The CDR3 bases are TGTGCCAGCACCGAGTTGGGACAGGGGGGCGCTGAAGCTTTCTTT.